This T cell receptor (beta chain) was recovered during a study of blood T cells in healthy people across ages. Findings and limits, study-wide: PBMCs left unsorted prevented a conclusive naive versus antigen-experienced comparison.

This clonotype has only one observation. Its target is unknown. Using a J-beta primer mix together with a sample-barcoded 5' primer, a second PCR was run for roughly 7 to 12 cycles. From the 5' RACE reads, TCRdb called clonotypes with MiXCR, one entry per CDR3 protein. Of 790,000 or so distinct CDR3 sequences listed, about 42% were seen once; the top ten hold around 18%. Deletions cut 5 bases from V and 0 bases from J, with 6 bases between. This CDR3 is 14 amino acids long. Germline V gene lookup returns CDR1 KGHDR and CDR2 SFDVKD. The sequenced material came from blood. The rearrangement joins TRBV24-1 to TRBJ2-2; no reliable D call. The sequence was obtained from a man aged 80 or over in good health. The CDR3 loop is CATSGHTNTGELFF. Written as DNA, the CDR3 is TGTGCCACCAGTGGACACACGAACACCGGGGAGCTGTTTTTT.